These T cell receptor beta chains were read from a single sample in a study of blood T cell repertoires in COVID-19. Only in-frame clones appear in the TCRdb table, and some are missing; sequencing was by immunoSEQ multiplex PCR. The table lists some 50,000 clones, 65% to 90% of them singletons. Sequenced: peripheral blood. Receptor source: a human donor in a cohort sampled during active COVID-19. CDR3s include the opening cysteine and the closing phenylalanine or tryptophan. D genes are given only for firm matches. The size entry is marked missing in some rows and otherwise reads once, few, many or a size class.

cdr3_aa: CSASPGRRDLDGIAKNIQYF
cdr3_nt: TGCAGTGCTAGTCCTGGGCGGCGGGATTTGGACGGGATAGCCAAAAACATTCAGTACTTC
clone_size: -
v_call: TRBV20-1
j_call: TRBJ2-4
d_call: -

cdr3_aa: CASSFRTSGTLGTGEQYF
cdr3_nt: TGTGCCAGCAGCTTTAGGACTAGCGGGACCTTGGGGACCGGCGAGCAGTACTTC
clone_size: -
v_call: TRBV7-8
j_call: TRBJ2-7
d_call: TRBD2

cdr3_aa: CASSLPGTGDNEQFF
cdr3_nt: TGTGCCAGCAGTTTACCCGGGACAGGAGACAATGAGCAGTTCTTC
clone_size: -
v_call: TRBV28
j_call: TRBJ2-1
d_call: TRBD1

cdr3_aa: CASYTSGRTGGVYNEQFF
cdr3_nt: TGTGCCAGCTACACTAGCGGGAGGACTGGGGGGGTATACAATGAGCAGTTCTTC
clone_size: -
v_call: TRBV28
j_call: TRBJ2-1
d_call: TRBD2

cdr3_aa: CASSPQGANVLTF
cdr3_nt: TGTGCCAGCTCACCCCAGGGGGCCAACGTCCTGACTTTC
clone_size: -
v_call: TRBV18
j_call: TRBJ2-6
d_call: -

cdr3_aa: CASSRGASYEQYF
cdr3_nt: TGCGCCAGCAGCCGGGGGGCCTCCTACGAGCAGTACTTC
clone_size: -
v_call: TRBV5-1
j_call: TRBJ2-7
d_call: -

cdr3_aa: CASSYGTDNQPQHF
cdr3_nt: TGCGCCAGCAGCTATGGGACAGACAATCAGCCCCAGCATTTT
clone_size: -
v_call: TRBV5-1
j_call: TRBJ1-5
d_call: TRBD1

cdr3_aa: CSAVVGSPAGELFF
cdr3_nt: TGCAGCGCGGTCGTGGGCTCCCCGGCCGGGGAGCTGTTTTTT
clone_size: -
v_call: TRBV29-1
j_call: TRBJ2-2
d_call: -

cdr3_aa: CASSQSHSGLAYEQFF
cdr3_nt: TGCGCCAGCAGCCAAAGCCATTCAGGACTAGCGTATGAGCAGTTCTTC
clone_size: -
v_call: TRBV4-1
j_call: TRBJ2-1
d_call: TRBD2

cdr3_aa: CASSTAGGNTDTQYF
cdr3_nt: TGTGCCAGCTCCACAGCGGGGGGTAACACAGATACGCAGTATTTT
clone_size: -
v_call: TRBV18
j_call: TRBJ2-3
d_call: TRBD2

cdr3_aa: CASSFGQAKNIQYF
cdr3_nt: TGTGCCAGCAGCTTCGGACAAGCCAAAAACATTCAGTACTTC
clone_size: -
v_call: TRBV7-2
j_call: TRBJ2-4
d_call: -

cdr3_aa: CASSPERFEAFF
cdr3_nt: TGTGCCAGCTCCCCAGAGAGGTTTGAAGCTTTCTTT
clone_size: few
v_call: TRBV18
j_call: TRBJ1-1
d_call: -

cdr3_aa: CASSNRDFQETQYF
cdr3_nt: TGTGCCAGCAGTAACCGGGACTTCCAAGAGACCCAGTACTTC
clone_size: -
v_call: TRBV6-5
j_call: TRBJ2-5
d_call: -

cdr3_aa: CASTQQHTGELFF
cdr3_nt: TGTGCCAGCACCCAACAGCACACCGGGGAGCTGTTTTTT
clone_size: once
v_call: TRBV12-3/TRBV12-4
j_call: TRBJ2-2
d_call: -

cdr3_aa: CASSEWAGSTDTQYF
cdr3_nt: TGTGCCAGCAGTGAATGGGCAGGGAGCACAGATACGCAGTATTTT
clone_size: -
v_call: TRBV25-1
j_call: TRBJ2-3
d_call: -

cdr3_aa: CASSETGIRETQYF
cdr3_nt: TGTGCCAGCAGTGAGACAGGGATCCGGGAGACCCAGTACTTC
clone_size: -
v_call: TRBV2
j_call: TRBJ2-5
d_call: TRBD1

cdr3_aa: CASREGRGPAFF
cdr3_nt: TGTGCCAGCAGGGAGGGGCGCGGCCCAGCTTTCTTT
clone_size: -
v_call: TRBV7-8
j_call: TRBJ1-1
d_call: -

cdr3_aa: CASSGQGYQETQYF
cdr3_nt: TGTGCCTCCTCCGGACAGGGGTACCAAGAGACCCAGTACTTC
clone_size: -
v_call: TRBV24-1
j_call: TRBJ2-5
d_call: TRBD1

cdr3_aa: CASSLNWGGASPEQYF
cdr3_nt: TGTGCCAGCAGCTTAAATTGGGGGGGCGCGAGTCCCGAGCAGTACTTC
clone_size: -
v_call: TRBV7-2
j_call: TRBJ2-7
d_call: -

cdr3_aa: CASSHDRSSYEQYF
cdr3_nt: TGTGCCAGCTCACACGACAGGAGCTCCTACGAGCAGTACTTC
clone_size: few
v_call: TRBV18
j_call: TRBJ2-7
d_call: -

cdr3_aa: CASSPRGRSFFEQYF
cdr3_nt: TGTGCCAGCAGCCCCAGGGGGAGGTCCTTCTTCGAGCAGTACTTC
clone_size: -
v_call: TRBV7-2
j_call: TRBJ2-7
d_call: -

cdr3_aa: CASSVDREPSYGYTF
cdr3_nt: TGCGCCAGCAGCGTTGACAGGGAACCATCCTATGGCTACACCTTC
clone_size: -
v_call: TRBV5-1
j_call: TRBJ1-2
d_call: TRBD1

cdr3_aa: CASSELTGTGAEKLFF
cdr3_nt: TGTGCCAGCAGTGAACTAACGGGGACAGGGGCTGAAAAACTGTTTTTT
clone_size: -
v_call: TRBV2
j_call: TRBJ1-4
d_call: TRBD1

cdr3_aa: CASSPRPPGLADEQYF
cdr3_nt: TGTGCCAGCTCACCACGGCCTCCGGGACTAGCGGACGAGCAGTACTTC
clone_size: -
v_call: TRBV18
j_call: TRBJ2-7
d_call: TRBD2

cdr3_aa: CASSVGEGRDYGYTF
cdr3_nt: TGTGCCAGCAGCGTAGGAGAGGGGAGGGACTATGGCTACACCTTC
clone_size: -
v_call: TRBV9
j_call: TRBJ1-2
d_call: -

cdr3_aa: CASSLARGGVEAFF
cdr3_nt: TGCGCCAGCAGCTTGGCCAGAGGGGGAGTTGAAGCTTTCTTT
clone_size: once
v_call: TRBV5-1
j_call: TRBJ1-1
d_call: -

cdr3_aa: CASITQGGEQYF
cdr3_nt: TGTGCCAGCATCACTCAGGGTGGCGAGCAGTACTTC
clone_size: few
v_call: TRBV28
j_call: TRBJ2-7
d_call: -

cdr3_aa: CASSLQELLYEQYF
cdr3_nt: TGTGCCAGCAGCTTACAGGAGCTTCTCTACGAGCAGTACTTC
clone_size: -
v_call: TRBV5-5
j_call: TRBJ2-7
d_call: -

cdr3_aa: CASSSDGAGRTDTQYF
cdr3_nt: TGTGCCAGCTCTTCAGATGGGGCGGGAAGGACAGATACGCAGTATTTT
clone_size: -
v_call: TRBV27
j_call: TRBJ2-3
d_call: -

cdr3_aa: CSGGQGNSDTQYF
cdr3_nt: TGCAGCGGGGGACAGGGGAATTCAGATACGCAGTATTTT
clone_size: -
v_call: TRBV29-1
j_call: TRBJ2-3
d_call: TRBD1

cdr3_aa: CASSTFLGTRGFYEQFF
cdr3_nt: TGTGCCAGCAGTACTTTCTTAGGGACAAGGGGGTTCTATGAGCAGTTCTTC
clone_size: -
v_call: TRBV2
j_call: TRBJ2-1
d_call: -

cdr3_aa: CASSKALQGWVWDTGELFF
cdr3_nt: TGTGCCAGCAGCAAAGCGCTACAGGGATGGGTGTGGGACACCGGGGAGCTGTTTTTT
clone_size: -
v_call: TRBV21-1
j_call: TRBJ2-2
d_call: -

cdr3_aa: CASSHGLKLRSSYNEQFF
cdr3_nt: TGTGCCAGCAGTCATGGCCTAAAACTTAGGAGCTCCTACAATGAGCAGTTCTTC
clone_size: -
v_call: TRBV28
j_call: TRBJ2-1
d_call: -

cdr3_aa: CASSLQGYNEQFF
cdr3_nt: TGCGCCAGCAGCTTACAGGGCTACAATGAGCAGTTCTTC
clone_size: -
v_call: TRBV5-1
j_call: TRBJ2-1
d_call: -

cdr3_aa: CASSLGTSGFNEQFF
cdr3_nt: TGCGCCAGCAGCTTGGGAACTAGCGGATTTAATGAGCAGTTCTTC
clone_size: few
v_call: TRBV5-1
j_call: TRBJ2-1
d_call: TRBD2

cdr3_aa: CASSRDIPPAGQYF
cdr3_nt: TGTGCCAGCAGTCGGGACATTCCCCCTGCGGGGCAGTACTTC
clone_size: -
v_call: TRBV7-2
j_call: TRBJ2-7
d_call: -

cdr3_aa: CASSSLGASSYNEQFF
cdr3_nt: TGTGCCAGCAGCTCCCTAGGGGCGAGCTCCTACAATGAGCAGTTCTTC
clone_size: -
v_call: TRBV5-8
j_call: TRBJ2-1
d_call: -

cdr3_aa: CASSTAEVHSYNEQFF
cdr3_nt: TGTGCCAGCAGTACCGCCGAGGTCCATAGTTACAATGAGCAGTTCTTC
clone_size: -
v_call: TRBV28
j_call: TRBJ2-1
d_call: -

cdr3_aa: CASSFLAGVVENEQFF
cdr3_nt: TGTGCCAGCAGCTTCCTAGCGGGGGTCGTTGAAAATGAGCAGTTCTTC
clone_size: -
v_call: TRBV11-2
j_call: TRBJ2-1
d_call: TRBD2

cdr3_aa: CASSWNSGQPQHF
cdr3_nt: TGTGCCAGCAGTTGGAACAGTGGCCAGCCCCAGCATTTT
clone_size: -
v_call: TRBV28
j_call: TRBJ1-5
d_call: -

cdr3_aa: CASSRGLARTYEQYF
cdr3_nt: TGTGCCAGCAGTAGGGGACTAGCGAGAACCTACGAGCAGTACTTC
clone_size: -
v_call: TRBV6-5
j_call: TRBJ2-7
d_call: TRBD2